This T cell receptor beta chain derives from a study of blood T cell repertoires in COVID-19. Sequencing used immunoSEQ multiplex PCR; TCRdb keeps in-frame clones, though not all of them. The sample lists some 150,000 clones, over 75% occurring once. The CDR3 length is 15 residues. The V and J ends lost 3 bases and 3 bases, in that order; junction bases with no gene match: 3. Germline V gene data show CDR1 as LNHDA and CDR2 as SQIVND (reference sequence). The source material was peripheral blood. The sequence came from a woman aged 55-69 years with COVID-19, enrolled during active disease. The chain uses TRBV19 and TRBJ2-2, with 8 bases matching TRBD2. In nucleotides, the CDR3 is TGTGCCAGTAGTATTGGTAGCGGGGACACCGGGGAGCTGTTTTTT. Amino acid sequence: CASSIGSGDTGELFF.